These 23 T cell receptor beta chains originate from one sample sequenced in a study of blood T cell repertoires in COVID-19. Libraries were prepared by immunoSEQ multiplex PCR; TCRdb keeps only in-frame clonotypes and omits some of them. This sample has 80,000 to 100,000 clones, with about 90% found just once. The sample consisted of peripheral blood. These receptors came from a human donor with active COVID-19. The donor label of this sample is uncertain.

The gene calls are TRBV4-3 and TRBJ2-2, with 10 bases aligning to TRBD1. The CDR3 consists of 18 residues. Germline CDR1 LGHNA, CDR2 YSLEER. Unmatched junction bases numbered 11, after V lost 0 bases and J lost 7 bases. The CDR3 sequence is CASSQDVTGGDLGGELFF. CDR3 sequence (DNA): TGCGCCAGCAGCCAAGATGTGACAGGGGGCGATCTGGGCGGGGAGCTGTTTTTT.

The chain carries TRBV10-3 and TRBJ2-5; 7 positions match TRBD1. Germline loops: CDR1 ENHRY, CDR2 SYGVKD. There are 15 residues in the CDR3. V was pared by 3 bases and J by 2 bases, with 6 bases of the junction left unmatched. CDR3: CAISEGDRAQETQYF. The CDR3, as DNA: TGTGCCATCAGTGAAGGTGACAGGGCACAAGAGACCCAGTACTTC.

V and J are TRBV7-9 and TRBJ1-2, with a tentative D call TRBD1 (5 bases). Germline values: CDR1 SEHNR, CDR2 FQNEAQ (reference sequence). V lost 0 bases, J lost 0 bases, and 5 bases lay in between. This CDR3 is 14 amino acids long. CDR3 residues: CASSLAGANYGYTF. The CDR3 region has the DNA TGTGCCAGCAGCTTAGCAGGGGCTAACTATGGCTACACCTTC.

The chain links TRBV29-1 to TRBJ2-7, with D perhaps TRBD2 (6 bases). With 1 base removed from V and 3 bases from J, the gap between germline ends came to 10 bases. Germline-derived CDR1 and CDR2 are SQVTM and ANQGSEA. The CDR3 length is 13 residues. The CDR3: CSVEGRGSYEQYF. The DNA of the CDR3 is TGCAGCGTTGAAGGGAGGGGCAGCTACGAGCAGTACTTC.

The chain carries TRBV7-8 and TRBJ2-1; D not certain. Trimming pared 3 bases from V and 6 bases from J, leaving 6 bases between. The CDR3 covers 12 residues. Germline assignment: CDR1 SGHVS and CDR2 FQNEAQ. The DNA for the CDR3 is TGTGCCAGCAGCTTTGTCATCAATGAGCAGTTCTTC. It specifies CASSFVINEQFF.

As for this clone: The same CDR3 can be traced to other DNA sequences in this sample. The chain couples TRBV15 to TRBJ2-7; tentatively, D is TRBD2 (6 bases). CDR3 length equals 14 residues. From germline, CDR1 is LNHNV and CDR2 YYDKDF (reference sequence). V shed 1 base and J shed 2 bases, with 9 bases lying between them. The CDR3 reads CATSRVRGTYEQYF. CDR3 coding DNA: TGTGCCACCAGCAGAGTACGGGGGACCTACGAGCAGTACTTC.

The rearrangement joins TRBV27 to TRBJ1-1; TRBD1 is a possible D gene (5 bases). CDR1 and CDR2 from the germline V gene are MNHEY and SMNVEV (reference sequence). Trimming removed 3 bases at V and 11 bases at J, with 19 bases between. This CDR3 contains 14 residues. CDR3 in amino acids: CASSFSRAHPGAFF. Written as DNA, the CDR3 is TGTGCCAGCAGTTTCTCCAGGGCCCACCCAGGCGCTTTCTTT.

The chain has TRBV2 and TRBJ1-4; D may be TRBD1 (5 bases). V gave up 6 bases and J gave up 7 bases, with 21 bases separating them. The CDR3 has 16 residues. Per germline, CDR1 SNHLY and CDR2 FYNNEI. In DNA form, the CDR3 reads TGTGCCAGCAGATCGCGACCGGGACTCGAGCGTGAAAAACTGTTTTTT. Amino acids: CASRSRPGLEREKLFF.

Concerning this clone: In the same sample, other DNA sequences code for this CDR3. The V gene is TRBV11-2, the J gene TRBJ2-7; D call uncertain. CDR1 and CDR2 (germline): SGHAT, FQNNGV. Trimming pared 3 bases from V and 3 bases from J, leaving 6 bases between. This CDR3 has 12 residues. For the CDR3, the DNA is TGTGCCAGCAGCTTGCGAAACTACGAGCAGTACTTC. Translation gives CASSLRNYEQYF.

The J gene is TRBJ2-3, the V gene TRBV11-2; perhaps TRBD2 as D (7 bases). The CDR3 is 17 amino acids. Trimming left V 4 bases short and J 6 bases short, with 23 bases between. CDR1 is SGHAT, CDR2 FQNNGV, per germline. This CDR3 reads CASSSAGGGGLWDTQYF. CDR3 DNA sequence: TGTGCCAGCAGCTCTGCCGGAGGGGGGGGGCTCTGGGATACGCAGTATTTT. The full variable domain, with the rest looked up from reference TRBV11-2 and TRBJ2-3, is EAGVAQSPRYKIIEKRQSVAFWCNPISGHATLYWYQQILGQGPKLLIQFQNNGVVDDSQLPKDRFSAERLKGVDSTLKIQPAKLEDSAVYLCASSSAGGGGLWDTQYFGPGTRLTVL.

V usage is TRBV24-1 and J usage is TRBJ2-1; 7 bases align to TRBD2. The CDR3 spans 14 residues. CDR1 is KGHDR and CDR2 is SFDVKD in the germline V gene. V lost 4 bases and J lost 3; bases outside the gene matches: 2. This CDR3 is CATSDGGFYNEQFF. Here the CDR3 DNA reads TGTGCCACCAGTGACGGGGGGTTCTACAATGAGCAGTTCTTC.

The chain combines TRBV4-3 with TRBJ1-2; 8 nucleotides agree with TRBD1. Per germline, CDR1 LGHNA and CDR2 YSLEER. The CDR3 extends over 15 amino acids. J lost 6 bases, V lost 6 bases, and 12 bases had no gene match. This CDR3 is CASRPQPSGGHGYTF. CDR3 in DNA: TGCGCCAGCAGACCGCAACCTTCAGGGGGCCATGGCTACACCTTC.

The count of this clone is one. The CDR3 region is CASSLREPDTQYF. The CDR3, as DNA: TGTGCCAGCAGTCTTAGGGAGCCCGATACGCAGTATTTT. This chain connects TRBV6-6 to TRBJ2-3; perhaps TRBD2 as D (5 bases). The CDR3 sequence is 13 residues long. Trimming removed 5 bases from V and 6 bases from J, with 12 bases in between. Per the germline V gene, CDR1 is MNHNY and CDR2 is SVGAGI (reference sequence).

The chain links TRBV7-8 to TRBJ1-1; D is uncertain. From germline, CDR1 is SGHVS and CDR2 FQNEAQ. The CDR3 has 14 residues. The V and J ends lost 1 base and 2 bases respectively, with 8 bases between them. The CDR3: CASSLVGRNTEAFF. In DNA form, the CDR3 reads TGTGCCAGCAGCTTAGTTGGCAGAAACACTGAAGCTTTCTTT.

The chain is built from TRBV7-3 and TRBJ2-1; 14 bases are a match to TRBD2. Germline loops: CDR1 SGHTA, CDR2 FQGTGA. V shed 4 bases, J shed 8 bases, and the junction held 10 bases outside the gene matches. This CDR3 spans 17 amino acids. CDR3 residues: CASSSSPGLAGVHEQFF. The CDR3 bases are TGTGCCAGCAGCTCATCCCCGGGACTAGCGGGGGTTCATGAGCAGTTCTTC.

This sequence joins TRBV24-1 and TRBJ2-2; possible D gene TRBD2, 8 bases. V was cut by 1 base and J by 5 bases, with 13 bases left in between. There are 16 residues in the CDR3. Germline V gene lookup returns CDR1 KGHDR and CDR2 SFDVKD. The CDR3 protein is CATSDFGRGQTGELFF. The CDR3 nucleotides read TGTGCCACCAGTGATTTCGGGAGGGGGCAGACCGGGGAGCTGTTTTTT.

The chain is built from TRBV9 and TRBJ2-3; D is perhaps TRBD2 (5 bases). Germline V gene lookup returns CDR1 SGDLS and CDR2 YYNGEE. V lost 0 bases and J lost 6, with 26 bases in between. The CDR3 contains 19 residues. In nucleotides, the CDR3 is TGTGCCAGCAGCGTAGCTCCCGGCGGCAGGACTCTCTCAAGGGATACGCAGTATTTT. Protein product: CASSVAPGGRTLSRDTQYF. Together with reference TRBV9 and TRBJ2-3, the CDR3 gives the full variable domain: DSGVTQTPKHLITATGQRVTLRCSPRSGDLSVYWYQQSLDQGLQFLIQYYNGEERAKGNILERFSAQQFPDLHSELNLSSLELGDSALYFCASSVAPGGRTLSRDTQYFGPGTRLTVL.

This clone was recorded once. DNA for the CDR3: TGTGCCAGCAGCCCAGCCGGGACAGGGATAAAGGTTGCTAATGAAAAACTGTTTTTT. Protein sequence: CASSPAGTGIKVANEKLFF. V usage is TRBV5-5 and J usage is TRBJ1-4, with TRBD1 matching over 9 bases. Germline V gives CDR1 SGHKS, CDR2 YYEKEE (reference sequence). The CDR3 extends over 19 amino acids. Trimming cost V 4 bases and J 3 bases; bases outside gene matches: 16.

This chain joins TRBV28 and TRBJ1-3, with 8 bases matching TRBD1. Germline V gene data show CDR1 as MDHEN and CDR2 as SYDVKM. The CDR3 has 15 residues. V was clipped by 6 bases and J by 4 bases; unmatched bases: 8. CDR3 sequence (DNA): TGTGCCAGCAGCCAGGGGGCGAACCTGGGAAACACCATATATTTT. It codes for CASSQGANLGNTIYF.

The chain links TRBV6-1 to TRBJ1-6, with no clear D. The CDR3 is made up of 15 amino acids. Deletions cut 2 bases from V and 10 bases from J, with 15 bases between. CDR1 is MNHNS and CDR2 is SASEGT in the germline V gene. The CDR3 loop is CASSEFVRVTSPLHF. The CDR3 nucleotides are TGTGCCAGCAGTGAATTTGTACGGGTTACGTCACCCCTCCACTTT.

The chain joins TRBV18 to TRBJ2-7; 10 bases line up with TRBD2. The V gene's germline CDR1 is KGHSH and CDR2 LQKENI. J was trimmed by 8 bases and V by 3 bases; bases with no gene match: 10. This CDR3 has 15 amino acids. The CDR3 loop reads CASSPSSGGARKQYF. CDR3 sequence (DNA): TGTGCCAGCTCACCGTCGAGCGGGGGGGCCAGGAAGCAGTACTTC.

The genes are TRBV27 and TRBJ1-6; D may be TRBD1 (6 bases). Germline CDR1 is MNHEY and CDR2 is SMNVEV (reference sequence). The CDR3 sequence is 14 residues long. V lost 6 bases and J 7 bases, leaving 13 bases between the germline ends. CDR3 DNA sequence: TGTGCCAGCAGACGTCGGACAGCGAATTCACCCCTCCACTTT. Translation: CASRRRTANSPLHF.

J is TRBJ2-3 and V is TRBV9; TRBD2 matches 8 bases. The CDR3 covers 15 residues. The ends lost 2 bases at V and 5 bases at J; junction bases unmatched: 7. Germline lookup yields CDR1 SGDLS and CDR2 YYNGEE. The CDR3 nucleotides are TGTGCCAGCAGCGTTCAGACTAGCGCACAAGATACGCAGTATTTT. Translated, it gives CASSVQTSAQDTQYF.